Sequencing of this TCR beta chain was carried out in a study of T-cell memory formation after mild COVID-19. The study, taken as a whole, reports: Chiefly within CM and EM were the contracting CD4+ clones; CD8+ ones were within EMRA.

TCRdb recomputed calls from the 5' RACE reads with MiXCR, one row per CDR3 protein. This repertoire shows 470,000 or so distinct CDR3 sequences, roughly 18% found once; its top ten account for roughly an eighth. This clonotype showed up just a few times. Its antigen is as yet unknown. The CDR3 is 17 residues long. Germline V gene sequence: CDR1 KGHSH, CDR2 LQKENI. Losses at the gene ends were 6 bases for V and 5 bases for J; bases not matched to a gene: 12. The receptor comes from an adult woman who had mild COVID-19 (a few samples of this study predate the infection). Cell type and time point are not known. Sequenced sample: PBMCs or a T cell subset sorted from them (not recorded which). The chain combines TRBV18 with TRBJ2-3; 12 bases line up with TRBD2. Here the CDR3 reads CASSPRSTSGGGDTQYF. CDR3 in DNA: TGTGCCAGCTCGCCGCGCTCGACTAGCGGGGGAGGAGATACGCAGTATTTT.